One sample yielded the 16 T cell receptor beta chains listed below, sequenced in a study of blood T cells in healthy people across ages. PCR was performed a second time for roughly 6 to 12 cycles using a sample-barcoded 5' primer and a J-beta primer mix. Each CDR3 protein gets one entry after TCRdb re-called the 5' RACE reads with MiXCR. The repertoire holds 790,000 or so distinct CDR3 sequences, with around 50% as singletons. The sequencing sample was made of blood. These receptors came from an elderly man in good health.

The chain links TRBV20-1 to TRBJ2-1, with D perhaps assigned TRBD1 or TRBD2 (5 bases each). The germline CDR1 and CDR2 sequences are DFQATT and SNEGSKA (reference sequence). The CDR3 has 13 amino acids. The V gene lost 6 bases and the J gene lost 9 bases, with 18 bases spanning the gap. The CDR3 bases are TGCAGTGCAGAGGGACCCGACGGGGTTGAGCAGTTCTTC. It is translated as CSAEGPDGVEQFF.

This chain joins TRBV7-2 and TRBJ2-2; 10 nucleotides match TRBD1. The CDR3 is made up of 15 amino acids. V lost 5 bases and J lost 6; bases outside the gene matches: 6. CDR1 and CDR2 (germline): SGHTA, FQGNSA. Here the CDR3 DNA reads TGTGCCAGCAGCCAGGACAGGGGGGGACCCGGGGAGCTGTTTTTT. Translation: CASSQDRGGPGELFF.

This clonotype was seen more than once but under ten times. The CDR3 region is CASSKEFDGRLAGVRVHTDTQYF. In DNA form, the CDR3 reads TGTGCCAGCAGCAAAGAATTCGATGGGCGGCTAGCGGGAGTGAGGGTACACACAGATACGCAGTATTTT. The rearrangement joins TRBV21-1 to TRBJ2-3; TRBD2, the table's D call, was not compared with the DNA. TRBV21-1 is reported as a pseudogene. This CDR3 has 23 amino acids.

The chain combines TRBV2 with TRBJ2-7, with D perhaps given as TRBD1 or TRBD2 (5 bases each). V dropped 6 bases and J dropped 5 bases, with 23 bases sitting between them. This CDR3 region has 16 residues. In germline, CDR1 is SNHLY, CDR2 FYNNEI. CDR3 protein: CASRSDGTPNLDEQYF. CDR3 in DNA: TGTGCCAGCAGATCCGATGGGACGCCCAACCTCGACGAGCAGTACTTC.

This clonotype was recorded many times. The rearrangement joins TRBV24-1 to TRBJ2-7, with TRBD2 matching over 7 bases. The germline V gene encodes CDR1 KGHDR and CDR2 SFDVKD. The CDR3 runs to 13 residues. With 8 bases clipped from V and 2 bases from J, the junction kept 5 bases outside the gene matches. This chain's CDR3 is CATMASGAYEQYF. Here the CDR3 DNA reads TGTGCCACCATGGCTAGCGGAGCCTACGAGCAGTACTTC.

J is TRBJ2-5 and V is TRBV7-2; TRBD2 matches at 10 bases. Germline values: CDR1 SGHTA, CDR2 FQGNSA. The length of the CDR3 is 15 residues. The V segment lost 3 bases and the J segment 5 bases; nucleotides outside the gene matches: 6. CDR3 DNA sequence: TGTGCCAGCAGCTTCACTAGCGGGGTCGCGGAGACCCAGTACTTC. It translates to CASSFTSGVAETQYF.

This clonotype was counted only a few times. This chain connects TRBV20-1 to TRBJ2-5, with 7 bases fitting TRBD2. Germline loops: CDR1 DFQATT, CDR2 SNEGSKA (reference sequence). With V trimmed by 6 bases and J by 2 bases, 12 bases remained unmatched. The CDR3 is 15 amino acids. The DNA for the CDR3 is TGCAGTGCCCCCGCGCTAGCGGAAAATCAAGAGACCCAGTACTTC. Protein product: CSAPALAENQETQYF.

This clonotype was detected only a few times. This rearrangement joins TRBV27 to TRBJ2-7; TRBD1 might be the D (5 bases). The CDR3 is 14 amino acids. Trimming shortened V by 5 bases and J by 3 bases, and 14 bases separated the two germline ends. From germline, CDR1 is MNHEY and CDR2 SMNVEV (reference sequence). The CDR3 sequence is CASSTNGADYEQYF. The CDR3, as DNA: TGTGCCAGCAGTACAAATGGGGCCGACTACGAGCAGTACTTC.

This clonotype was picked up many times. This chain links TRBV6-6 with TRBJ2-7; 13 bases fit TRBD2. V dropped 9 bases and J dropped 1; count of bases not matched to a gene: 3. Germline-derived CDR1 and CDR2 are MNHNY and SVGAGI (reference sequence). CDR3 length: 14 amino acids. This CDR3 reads CASWGLAGSYEQYF. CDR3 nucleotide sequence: TGTGCCAGTTGGGGACTAGCGGGGTCCTACGAGCAGTACTTC.

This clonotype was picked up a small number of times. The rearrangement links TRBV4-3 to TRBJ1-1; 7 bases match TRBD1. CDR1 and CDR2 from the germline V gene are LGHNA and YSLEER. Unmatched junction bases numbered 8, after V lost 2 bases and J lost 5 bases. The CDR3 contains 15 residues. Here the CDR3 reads CASSQMAGGVTEAFF. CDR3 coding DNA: TGCGCCAGCAGCCAAATGGCAGGGGGAGTTACTGAAGCTTTCTTT.

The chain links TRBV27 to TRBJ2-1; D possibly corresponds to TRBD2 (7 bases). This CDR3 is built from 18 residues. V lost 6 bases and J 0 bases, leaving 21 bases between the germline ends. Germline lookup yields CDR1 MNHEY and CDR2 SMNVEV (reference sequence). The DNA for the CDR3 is TGTGCCAGCAGATTTACCAGCGGGACACTGAGCTCCTACAATGAGCAGTTCTTC. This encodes CASRFTSGTLSSYNEQFF.

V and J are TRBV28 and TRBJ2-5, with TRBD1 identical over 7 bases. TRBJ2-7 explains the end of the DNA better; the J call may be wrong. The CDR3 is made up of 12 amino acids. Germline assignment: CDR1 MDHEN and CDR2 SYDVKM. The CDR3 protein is CASLGQAYEQYF. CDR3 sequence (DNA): TGTGCCAGCCTCGGACAGGCCTACGAGCAGTACTTC.

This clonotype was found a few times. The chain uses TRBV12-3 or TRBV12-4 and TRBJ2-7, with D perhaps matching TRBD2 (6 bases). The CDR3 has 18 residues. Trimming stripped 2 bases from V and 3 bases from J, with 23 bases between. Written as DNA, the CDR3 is TGTGCCAGCAGTTTATCCCCCTGGCGGGTAGCGGCGGGCTACGAGCAGTACTTC. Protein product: CASSLSPWRVAAGYEQYF.

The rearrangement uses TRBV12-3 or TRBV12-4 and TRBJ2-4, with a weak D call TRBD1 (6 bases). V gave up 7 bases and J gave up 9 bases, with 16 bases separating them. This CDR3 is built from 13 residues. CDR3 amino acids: CASTLDRSSIQYF. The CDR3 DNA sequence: TGTGCCAGCACCCTAGACAGGTCGAGCATTCAGTACTTC.

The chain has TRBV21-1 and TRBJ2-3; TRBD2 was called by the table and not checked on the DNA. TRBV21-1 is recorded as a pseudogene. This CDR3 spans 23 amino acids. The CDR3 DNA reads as TGTGCCAGCAGCAAAGAATTCGATGGGCGGCTAGCGGGAGTGAGGGTACACACAGATGCGCAGTATTTT. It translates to CASSKEFDGRLAGVRVHTDAQYF.

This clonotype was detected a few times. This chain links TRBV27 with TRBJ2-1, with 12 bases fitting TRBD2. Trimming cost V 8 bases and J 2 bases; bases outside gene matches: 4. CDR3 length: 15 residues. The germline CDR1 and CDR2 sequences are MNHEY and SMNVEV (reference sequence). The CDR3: CASWASGRAYNEQFF. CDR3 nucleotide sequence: TGTGCCAGCTGGGCTAGCGGGAGGGCCTACAATGAGCAGTTCTTC.